Included here is one T cell receptor (beta chain) sequence, with context. As handled by the study authors: Nucleated cell counts were estimated from reference gene primer amplification. Method: immunoSEQ multiplex PCR; TCRdb's copy keeps in-frame clones and lacks some. V and J calls and clone size follow that table, whereas D and trimming were derived from the DNA. The sample gives roughly 250,000 clones, around 87% of which show up once; nearly 6.5% is in the top ten. This specimen comes from a study of blood T cell repertoires in COVID-19. The overall study: T cells, B-cell-depleted T cells, or PBMCs supplied cDNA or gDNA.

V gave up 2 bases and J gave up 4 bases, with 8 bases separating them. The CDR3 has 14 residues. CDR1 is LNHDA, CDR2 SQIVND, per germline (reference sequence). Sequencing was carried out using PBMCs or T cells enriched from blood (not recorded which). V gene TRBV19 combines with J gene TRBJ2-2; maybe TRBD1 (5 bases). This sequence was found in a woman aged 30 to 39 with acute COVID-19. The DNA for the CDR3 is TGTGCCAGTAGTATACAGGGCAGCACCGGGGAGCTGTTTTTT. Protein: CASSIQGSTGELFF.